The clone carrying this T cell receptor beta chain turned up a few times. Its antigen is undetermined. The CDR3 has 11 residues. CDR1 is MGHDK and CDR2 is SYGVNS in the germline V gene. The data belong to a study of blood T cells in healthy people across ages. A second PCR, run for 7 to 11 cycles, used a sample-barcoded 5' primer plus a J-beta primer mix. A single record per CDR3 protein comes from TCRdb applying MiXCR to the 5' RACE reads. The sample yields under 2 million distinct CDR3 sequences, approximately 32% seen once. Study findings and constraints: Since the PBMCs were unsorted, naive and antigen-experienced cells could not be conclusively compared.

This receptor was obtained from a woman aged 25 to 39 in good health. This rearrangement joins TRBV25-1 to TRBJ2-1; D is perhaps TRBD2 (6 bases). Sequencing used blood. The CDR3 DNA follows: TGTGCTGGGACCCGGCGGAGGGCGCAGTTCTTC. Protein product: CAGTRRRAQFF.